The next 13 T cell receptor beta chains were all read from a single sample in a study of graft-versus-host responses after intestinal transplantation. No antigen has been assigned to these receptors. Here immunoSEQ multiplex PCR was the method, and the copy in TCRdb shows in-frame clones only, minus some. The top ten clones hold 0.38% of a sample with 50,000 to 75,000 clones, 94% of them seen once. The source material was unstimulated CD4+ T cells sorted from spleen or lymph node cells, sampled before transplant. These receptors were collected from a human donor who was the organ donor for an intestinal transplant.

The rearrangement joins TRBV7-3 to TRBJ2-4, with 9 nucleotides matching TRBD2. Germline V CDR1 and CDR2: SGHTA, FQGTGA. Germline trimming cut 5 bases from V and 1 base from J; bases unmatched to any gene: 15. This CDR3 is 19 amino acids long. Written as DNA, the CDR3 is TGTGCCAGCAGCCACAGATCGGGACTAGCTTTGCGGGCCAAAAACATTCAGTACTTC. This sequence encodes CASSHRSGLALRAKNIQYF.

J is TRBJ2-3 and V is TRBV6-1; either TRBD1 or TRBD2 may fit D (6 bases each). Germline V gene sequence: CDR1 MNHNS, CDR2 SASEGT. Trimming stripped 2 bases from V and 6 bases from J, with 12 bases between. This CDR3 region has 14 residues. The CDR3 bases are TGTGCCAGCAGTGAACAACCGGGGGCGGATACGCAGTATTTT. Residues: CASSEQPGADTQYF.

This clone was counted a single time. This chain joins TRBV7-2 and TRBJ1-2; TRBD1 might be the D (6 bases). Between the trimmed V and J ends, which lost 1 base and 4 bases, there was a span of 10 bases. The CDR3 covers 14 residues. Germline lookup yields CDR1 SGHTA and CDR2 FQGNSA. CDR3 nucleotide sequence: TGTGCCAGCAGCTTAGGGGGGCAGGGCTATGGCTACACCTTC. Amino acid sequence: CASSLGGQGYGYTF. The full variable domain, its missing parts supplied by reference TRBV7-2 and TRBJ1-2, is GAGVSQSPSNKVTEKGKDVELRCDPISGHTALYWYRQSLGQGLEFLIYFQGNSAPDKSGLPSDRFSAERTGGSVSTLTIQRTQQEDSAVYLCASSLGGQGYGYTFGSGTRLTVV.

The chain recombines TRBV7-9 with TRBJ2-1; 9 nucleotides agree with TRBD2. CDR1 is SEHNR, CDR2 FQNEAQ, per germline (reference sequence). J was trimmed by 7 bases and V by 4 bases; bases with no gene match: 8. The CDR3 runs 15 residues. Here the CDR3 reads CASSSLAGKGNEQFF. The CDR3 DNA is TGTGCCAGCAGCTCGCTAGCGGGGAAGGGAAATGAGCAGTTCTTC. Full variable domain (missing parts from reference TRBV7-9 and TRBJ2-1): DTGVSQNPRHKITKRGQNVTFRCDPISEHNRLYWYRQTLGQGPEFLTYFQNEAQLEKSRLLSDRFSAERPKGSFSTLEIQRTEQGDSAMYLCASSSLAGKGNEQFFGPGTRLTVL.

This chain joins TRBV30 and TRBJ2-5; 13 bases match TRBD2. This CDR3 has 16 residues. J was trimmed by 2 bases and V by 2 bases; bases with no gene match: 5. Germline V gene data show CDR1 as GTSNPN and CDR2 as SVGIG (reference sequence). CDR3 coding DNA: TGTGCCTGGAGTCCGGGACTAGCGGGGATACAAGAGACCCAGTACTTC. Its protein product is CAWSPGLAGIQETQYF.

The chain carries TRBV7-2 and TRBJ2-3; TRBD2 aligns across 15 bases. The V gene end was trimmed by 5 bases and the J gene end by 6 bases; junction bases not matched to a gene: 12. CDR1 SGHTA and CDR2 FQGNSA come from the germline V gene. This CDR3 contains 18 residues. The CDR3 region is CASSQTRTSGGAEDTQYF. CDR3 in DNA: TGTGCCAGCAGCCAGACACGGACTAGCGGGGGGGCCGAGGATACGCAGTATTTT.

The chain recombines TRBV5-6 with TRBJ2-2, with 9 bases identical to TRBD2. V lost 4 bases, J lost 6 bases, and 10 bases stayed unmatched. The CDR3 is made up of 16 amino acids. Germline values: CDR1 SGHDT, CDR2 YYEEEE. As DNA, the CDR3 is TGTGCCAGCAGCGGTCCGGGACTAGCTCCTTCCGGGGAGCTGTTTTTT. Its protein is CASSGPGLAPSGELFF. Supplemented by reference TRBV5-6 and TRBJ2-2, the full variable domain reads DAGVTQSPTHLIKTRGQQVTLRCSPKSGHDTVSWYQQALGQGPQFIFQYYEEEERQRGNFPDRFSGHQFPNYSSELNVNALLLGDSALYLCASSGPGLAPSGELFFGEGSRLTVL.

The chain is built from TRBV6-5 and TRBJ2-7, with D possibly matching TRBD1 (6 bases). Germline V gene data show CDR1 as MNHEY and CDR2 as SVGAGI. The V and J ends lost 4 bases and 3 bases respectively, with 7 bases between them. The CDR3 has 12 residues. DNA for the CDR3: TGTGCCAGCAGTTTACAGGGCTACGAGCAGTACTTC. It is translated as CASSLQGYEQYF.

The V gene is TRBV6-1, the J gene TRBJ2-3, with 8 bases lining up with TRBD1. The CDR3 runs to 14 residues. Germline CDR1 MNHNS, CDR2 SASEGT. The V and J ends lost 9 bases and 5 bases, in that order; junction bases with no gene match: 10. Here the CDR3 DNA reads TGTGCCAGTCGGACAGGGTGGGCCTTAGATACGCAGTATTTT. Encoded protein: CASRTGWALDTQYF.

The chain employs TRBV7-9 and TRBJ1-2, with 9 positions matching TRBD1. Unmatched junction bases numbered 5, after V lost 6 bases and J lost 6 bases. CDR1 is SEHNR and CDR2 is FQNEAQ in the germline V gene (reference sequence). The length of the CDR3 is 13 residues. The CDR3: CASSRGTGNGYTF. The DNA for the CDR3 is TGTGCCAGCAGTCGCGGGACAGGGAATGGCTACACCTTC.

The V and J genes are TRBV6-5 and TRBJ1-2; 9 bases line up with TRBD1. Losses at the gene ends were 2 bases for V and 4 bases for J; bases not matched to a gene: 5. The germline V gene encodes CDR1 MNHEY and CDR2 SVGAGI. The CDR3 length is 15 residues. CDR3 sequence reads: CASSYQDRGVYGYTF. Here the CDR3 DNA reads TGTGCCAGCAGTTACCAGGACAGGGGCGTCTATGGCTACACCTTC.

This rearrangement joins TRBV19 to TRBJ2-7; 10 bases agree with TRBD1. V shed 6 bases and J 4 bases; nucleotides not matched to a gene: 0. CDR1 LNHDA and CDR2 SQIVND come from the germline V gene (reference sequence). The CDR3 covers 12 residues. CDR3 loop: CASRDRGYEQYF. CDR3 sequence (DNA): TGTGCCAGTAGGGACAGGGGGTACGAGCAGTACTTC.

This chain connects TRBV7-9 to TRBJ2-1, with 14 bases matching TRBD2. V lost 5 bases to trimming and J lost 7 bases; unmatched junction nucleotides: 10. There are 17 residues in the CDR3. Germline lookup yields CDR1 SEHNR and CDR2 FQNEAQ (reference sequence). CDR3 sequence (DNA): TGTGCCAGCAGCCACCGACTAGCGGGGGGGCCGAGTAATGAGCAGTTCTTC. Protein: CASSHRLAGGPSNEQFF. Filled out from reference TRBV7-9 and TRBJ2-1, the complete variable domain reads DTGVSQNPRHKITKRGQNVTFRCDPISEHNRLYWYRQTLGQGPEFLTYFQNEAQLEKSRLLSDRFSAERPKGSFSTLEIQRTEQGDSAMYLCASSHRLAGGPSNEQFFGPGTRLTVL.